These T cell receptor beta chains were read from a single sample in a study of graft-versus-host responses after intestinal transplantation. The antigens these receptors bind are not known. Clones were sequenced by immunoSEQ multiplex PCR, and TCRdb holds only the in-frame ones, with some missing. The table includes fewer than 65,000 clones, around 89% detected once. The sequenced sample was unstimulated CD4+ T cells sorted from spleen or lymph node cells, obtained before transplant. These receptor sequences come from a human donor who was the organ donor for an intestinal transplant. Both conserved end residues are part of each CDR3. D genes are given only for firm matches. Part of the rows lack a size; the others show once, few, many or a class for expanded clones.

clone size	V gene	D gene	J gene	CDR3 protein	CDR3 DNA
.	TRBV7-8	.	TRBJ1-2	CASSGRNYGYTF	TGTGCCAGCAGCGGGAGAAACTATGGCTACACCTTC
.	TRBV27	.	TRBJ2-1	CASSLTDSPRYNEQFF	TGTGCCAGCAGTCTCACGGACAGCCCCCGGTACAATGAGCAGTTCTTC
.	TRBV30	TRBD1	TRBJ1-1	CAWSGGTGPNLEAFF	TGTGCCTGGAGTGGGGGGACAGGGCCCAACCTTGAAGCTTTCTTT
.	TRBV29-1	TRBD1	TRBJ2-5	CSVSHRGETQYF	TGCAGCGTTTCCCACAGGGGAGAGACCCAGTACTTC
.	TRBV7-3	TRBD2	TRBJ2-3	CASSLAGLGLDTQYF	TGTGCCAGCAGCCTAGCGGGACTAGGTTTAGATACGCAGTATTTT
.	TRBV19	TRBD1	TRBJ1-5	CASSIHVGQGGNQPQHF	TGTGCCAGTAGTATCCACGTCGGACAGGGAGGGAATCAGCCCCAGCATTTT
.	TRBV5-1	TRBD1	TRBJ1-3	CASSFGTGSGNTIYF	TGCGCCAGCAGCTTCGGGACAGGGTCGGGAAACACCATATATTTT
.	TRBV6-5	TRBD2	TRBJ2-3	CASSLAGVRTDTQYF	TGTGCCAGCAGCTTAGCGGGAGTACGCACAGATACGCAGTATTTT
few	TRBV5-1	TRBD1	TRBJ1-1	CAKGDRGLDEAFF	TGCGCCAAGGGGGACAGGGGGCTGGATGAAGCTTTCTTT
.	TRBV2	.	TRBJ2-1	CASSVAKSYNEQFF	TGTGCCAGCAGTGTCGCTAAGTCCTACAATGAGCAGTTCTTC
.	TRBV6-1	TRBD2	TRBJ2-7	CASGRTSQYEQYF	TGTGCCAGCGGACGGACTAGTCAGTACGAGCAGTACTTC
.	TRBV4-3	.	TRBJ2-2	CASSQDAQGGTGELFF	TGCGCCAGCAGCCAAGATGCACAGGGCGGAACCGGGGAGCTGTTTTTT
.	TRBV28	.	TRBJ1-3	CASSFGKDSGNTIYF	TGTGCCAGCAGTTTCGGGAAAGACTCTGGAAACACCATATATTTT
once	TRBV5-1	TRBD2	TRBJ2-7	CASSIITPQLAARYEQYF	TGCGCCAGCAGCATAATTACCCCCCAACTAGCGGCAAGATACGAGCAGTACTTC
.	TRBV5-1	.	TRBJ1-1	CASSLDLGGTEAFF	TGCGCCAGCAGCTTGGATTTGGGGGGCACTGAAGCTTTCTTT
.	TRBV20-1	TRBD1	TRBJ1-1	CSRQGDTEAFF	TGCAGTCGACAGGGGGACACTGAAGCTTTCTTT
.	TRBV7-2	.	TRBJ1-1	CASSLEGWNTEAFF	TGTGCCAGCAGCTTGGAGGGGTGGAACACTGAAGCTTTCTTT
.	TRBV2	.	TRBJ2-5	CASGTGNWGETQYF	TGTGCCAGCGGTACAGGGAATTGGGGGGAGACCCAGTACTTC
.	TRBV19	TRBD1	TRBJ1-4	CASSINTGQGYEKLFF	TGTGCCAGTAGTATAAATACGGGACAGGGGTATGAAAAACTGTTTTTT
.	TRBV28	.	TRBJ2-2	CASKTGTLVTGELFF	TGTGCCAGTAAAACCGGGACACTTGTCACCGGGGAGCTGTTTTTT
once	TRBV6-5	TRBD2	TRBJ2-1	CASSYSLAGSYNEQFF	TGTGCCAGCAGTTACTCACTAGCGGGGTCCTACAATGAGCAGTTCTTC
.	TRBV19	TRBD1	TRBJ2-6	CASSTRTGGANVLTF	TGTGCCAGTAGTACAAGGACAGGGGGTGCCAACGTCCTGACTTTC